This T cell receptor beta chain comes out of a study of persistence of HIV-infected CD4 T cells. Study summary: A median of around 8 years of suppressive ART preceded sampling.

As regards this clone: Antigen specificity is unknown.

This was the immunoSEQ version 4 assay in survey mode. TCRdb's table, derived via immunoSEQ multiplex PCR, lists solely in-frame clones and lacks some. The sample consists of about 43,000 clones, about 90% of them appearing once. This CDR3 region has 15 residues. The V end was cut by 5 bases, the J end by 5 bases, with 17 bases between. The germline CDR1 and CDR2 sequences are KGHDR and SFDVKD. Cells were stimulated nonspecifically with anti-CD3/anti-CD28 magnetic beads. CD4+ T cells upregulating both CD40 ligand and CD69 were sorted as responding cells. These HIV-1-infected adults initiated suppressive ART in chronic infection. CD8+ T cells were removed from PBMCs prior to stimulation.

The TCR comes from an adult man with HIV who was CMV-seropositive. The sample in question was CD4+ T cells sorted from PBMCs after approximately 20-hour stimulation, obtained from a patient who received antiretroviral therapy. This rearrangement joins TRBV24-1 to TRBJ1-1; weak D call: TRBD1 (5 bases). The CDR3 reads CATSAGTSRSTEAFF. The CDR3 DNA is TGTGCCACCAGTGCCGGGACTTCTAGAAGTACTGAAGCTTTCTTT.